The TCR beta chain described here comes from a study of read filtering for tumor transcriptome and immune sequencing. Study-wide background: Patients were 17 male and 11 to 15 female, mean age 65.9 years, range 47 to 80. Under 10 patients were R-ISS I, 16 were R-ISS II, over 5 were R-ISS III.

Study conclusions and caveats: RNA-seq captured clonotypes less deeply and reliably than IR-seq.

From 400 to 450 ng of RNA, a library with molecular barcoded alpha/delta and beta/gamma adaptors was made. TCRdb reprocessed the reads via MiXCR and lists one record per CDR3 protein. This sample has 100,000 to 150,000 distinct CDR3 sequences, with 10% to 15% found just once. As to this clonotype: Its cognate antigen is unknown.

After removal of 4 bases from V and 1 base from J, the junction contained 6 bases not matched to a gene. Germline V CDR1 and CDR2: SGDLS, YYNGEE. The CDR3 sequence is 15 residues long. The TCR comes from a donor aged 40 or older with multiple myeloma. Sample: a population of CD138-negative cells sorted from bone marrow. V is TRBV9 and J is TRBJ2-5; TRBD2 matches 8 bases. The chain's CDR3 is CASSPSSGTQETQYF. As DNA, the CDR3 is TGTGCCAGCAGCCCGAGTAGCGGGACCCAAGAGACCCAGTACTTC. Looking up the rest from reference TRBV9 and TRBJ2-5 gives the full variable domain: DSGVTQTPKHLITATGQRVTLRCSPRSGDLSVYWYQQSLDQGLQFLIQYYNGEERAKGNILERFSAQQFPDLHSELNLSSLELGDSALYFCASSPSSGTQETQYFGPGTRLLVL.